This T cell receptor beta chain was sequenced during a study of molecular identifiers for immune sequencing clone quantification. Library preparation followed earlier protocols using designated TCR primers. TCRdb passed the PCR reads through MiXCR, listing each CDR3 protein once. The sample yields about 65,000 distinct CDR3 sequences, less than 20% seen once. Germline V gene sequence: CDR1 SGHRS, CDR2 YFSETQ. The CDR3 length is 16 residues. The junction had 10 bases not matched to a gene; V was cut back by 3 bases and J by 7 bases. With 10%, 30% or 50% of RNA, about 17,000 to 1,000,000 naive CD8 T cells were sequenced.

This sequence joins TRBV5-1 and TRBJ1-6, with 7 bases matching TRBD1. This TCR was recovered from a human donor in good health. Some libraries in this study had Jurkat cell RNA spiked in. Sequencing used naive CD8+ T cells from blood, with Jurkat cell RNA spiked in. Documented subset: FACS-sorted CD8+CD4-CCR7+CD45RA+ naive T cells. The CDR3 DNA sequence: TGCGCCAGCAGCTCCGCCCCGGACAGGCAAAATTCACCCCTCCACTTT. It codes for CASSSAPDRQNSPLHF. The variable domain in full, with the rest retrieved from reference TRBV5-1 and TRBJ1-6, is KAGVTQTPRYLIKTRGQQVTLSCSPISGHRSVSWYQQTPGQGLQFLFEYFSETQRNKGNFPGRFSGRQFSNSRSEMNVSTLELGDSALYLCASSSAPDRQNSPLHFGNGTRLTVT.